The T cell receptor (beta chain) under discussion was sequenced for a study of shared clonotypes between healthy human individuals. Study as a whole: There were three CD4 naive, three CD4 memory, two CD8 naive and one CD8 memory plates per donor. Regarding the study as a whole: Read depth was anticipated to influence clonotype sharing among donors. With a handful of donors compared, 5% to 5.5% of naive CD4 clonotypes were shared.

Note on this clone: Antigen: not known.

V dropped 4 bases and J dropped 0 bases, with 10 bases sitting between them. CDR3 length equals 16 residues. Germline V gene lookup returns CDR1 ENHRY and CDR2 SYGVKD. TCRdb's copy holds only in-frame clones and misses some; the assay was immunoSEQ multiplex PCR. Of millions of clones listed, 85% to 95% are singletons. This chain links TRBV10-3 with TRBJ1-6; TRBD1 might be the D (6 bases). The sequenced sample consisted of naive CD4+ T cells sorted from blood. The subset: CD45RA+ positively selected. This TCR derives from a man aged 18 to 29 in good health. The CDR3 coding sequence is TGTGCCATCAGTGCGAGGGGGGTCTCCTATAATTCACCCCTCCACTTT. As protein: CAISARGVSYNSPLHF.